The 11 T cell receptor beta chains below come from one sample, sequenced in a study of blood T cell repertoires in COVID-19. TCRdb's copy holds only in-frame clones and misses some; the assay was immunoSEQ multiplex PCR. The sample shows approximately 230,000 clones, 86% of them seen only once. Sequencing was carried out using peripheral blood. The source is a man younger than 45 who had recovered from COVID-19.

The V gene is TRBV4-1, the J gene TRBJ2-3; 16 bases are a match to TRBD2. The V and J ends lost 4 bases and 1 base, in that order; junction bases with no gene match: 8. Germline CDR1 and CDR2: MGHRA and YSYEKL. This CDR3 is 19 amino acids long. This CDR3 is CASSLAGTSGGAGTDTQYF. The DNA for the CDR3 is TGCGCCAGCAGCCTCGCCGGGACTAGCGGGGGGGCTGGCACAGATACGCAGTATTTT.

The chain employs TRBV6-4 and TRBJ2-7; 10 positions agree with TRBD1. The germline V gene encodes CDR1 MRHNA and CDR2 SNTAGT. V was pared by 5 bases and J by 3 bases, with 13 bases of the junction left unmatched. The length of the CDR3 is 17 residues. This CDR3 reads CASSNWVWWDRGYEQYF. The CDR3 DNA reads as TGTGCCAGCAGTAACTGGGTGTGGTGGGACAGGGGCTACGAGCAGTACTTC.

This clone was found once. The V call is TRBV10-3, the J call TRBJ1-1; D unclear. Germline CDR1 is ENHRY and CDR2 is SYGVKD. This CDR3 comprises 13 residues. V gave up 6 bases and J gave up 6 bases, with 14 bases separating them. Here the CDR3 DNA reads TGTGCCATCAGCCTTGAGTTGTTGGCTGAAGCTTTCTTT. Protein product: CAISLELLAEAFF.

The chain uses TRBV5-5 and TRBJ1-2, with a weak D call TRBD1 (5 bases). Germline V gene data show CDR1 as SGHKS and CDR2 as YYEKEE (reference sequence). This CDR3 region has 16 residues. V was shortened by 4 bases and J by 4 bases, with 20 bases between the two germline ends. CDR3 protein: CASSHAGQYSTYGYTF. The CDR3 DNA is TGTGCCAGCAGCCACGCGGGGCAGTACTCAACCTATGGCTACACCTTC.

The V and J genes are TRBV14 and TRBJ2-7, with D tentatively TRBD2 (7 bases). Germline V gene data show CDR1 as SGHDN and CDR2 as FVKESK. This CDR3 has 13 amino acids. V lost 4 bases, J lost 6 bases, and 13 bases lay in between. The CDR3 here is CASSPLRGAEQYF. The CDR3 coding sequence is TGTGCCAGCAGCCCTCTCCGGGGGGCCGAGCAGTACTTC.

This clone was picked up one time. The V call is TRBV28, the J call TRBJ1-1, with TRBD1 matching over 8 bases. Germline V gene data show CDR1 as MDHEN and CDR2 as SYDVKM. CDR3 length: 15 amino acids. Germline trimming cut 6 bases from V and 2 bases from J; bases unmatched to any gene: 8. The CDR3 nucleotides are TGTGCCAGCAGCTGGAAACAGGGGGTAAACACTGAAGCTTTCTTT. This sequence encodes CASSWKQGVNTEAFF.

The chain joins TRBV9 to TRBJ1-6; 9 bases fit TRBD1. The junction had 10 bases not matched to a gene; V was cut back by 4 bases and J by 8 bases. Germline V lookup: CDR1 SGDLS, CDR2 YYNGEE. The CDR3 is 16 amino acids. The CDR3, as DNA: TGTGCCAGCAGCTCCCAGGACAGGGGTCCGTATTCACCCCTCCACTTT. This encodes CASSSQDRGPYSPLHF.

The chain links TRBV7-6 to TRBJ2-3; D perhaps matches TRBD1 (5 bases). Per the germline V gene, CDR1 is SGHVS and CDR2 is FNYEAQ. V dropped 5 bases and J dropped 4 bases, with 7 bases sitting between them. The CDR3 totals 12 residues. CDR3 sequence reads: CASSPGSDTQYF. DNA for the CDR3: TGTGCCAGCAGCCCAGGGTCAGATACGCAGTATTTT.

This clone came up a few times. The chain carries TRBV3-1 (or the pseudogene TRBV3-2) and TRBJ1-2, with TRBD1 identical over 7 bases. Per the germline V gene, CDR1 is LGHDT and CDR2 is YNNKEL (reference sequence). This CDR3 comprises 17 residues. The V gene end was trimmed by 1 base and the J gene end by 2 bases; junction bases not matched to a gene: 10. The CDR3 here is CASSQVSRGQNNYGYTF. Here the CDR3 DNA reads TGTGCCAGCAGCCAAGTGAGCCGGGGACAGAACAACTATGGCTACACCTTC.

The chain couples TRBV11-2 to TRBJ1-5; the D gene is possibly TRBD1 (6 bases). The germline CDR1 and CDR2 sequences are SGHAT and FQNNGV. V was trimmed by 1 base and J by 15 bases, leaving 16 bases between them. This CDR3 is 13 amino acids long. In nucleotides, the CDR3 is TGTGCCAGCAGCTTAGCGGTGGGGGCGCGTTCGCATTTT. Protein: CASSLAVGARSHF. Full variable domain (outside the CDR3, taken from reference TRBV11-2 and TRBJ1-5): EAGVAQSPRYKIIEKRQSVAFWCNPISGHATLYWYQQILGQGPKLLIQFQNNGVVDDSQLPKDRFSAERLKGVDSTLKIQPAKLEDSAVYLCASSLAVGARSHFGDGTRLSIL.

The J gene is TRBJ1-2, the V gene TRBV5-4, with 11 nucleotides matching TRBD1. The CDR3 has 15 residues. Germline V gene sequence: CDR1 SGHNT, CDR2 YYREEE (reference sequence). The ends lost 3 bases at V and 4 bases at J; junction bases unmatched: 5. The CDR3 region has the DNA TGTGCCAGCAGCTCCCGGACAGGGGGCAGCTATGGCTACACCTTC. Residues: CASSSRTGGSYGYTF.